This record looks at one T cell receptor beta chain sequence and its context. The antigen is unknown. These data are taken from a study of vaccination effects on CD4 cells after COVID-19. Regarding the study as a whole: Healthy vaccinees' vaccine-induced clones included only 1 of 255 that recognized common cold coronaviruses.

Antigen-specific CD4+ T cell clonotypes were called by their expansion after viral peptide-pool culture in ViraFEST. The culture ran for around nine days, and then CD4+ T cells were isolated. Participants each got two BNT162b2 or mRNA-1273 vaccine doses. Wells containing approximately 2 million PBMC each were cultured with roughly 10 IU/ml IL-2 and about 10 ug/ml peptides. Profiled with immunoSEQ multiplex PCR; TCRdb holds only in-frame clones, not every one. The sample has 55,000 to 70,000 clones, 76% seen once. With 5 bases clipped from V and 5 bases from J, the junction kept 4 bases outside the gene matches. Germline lookup yields CDR1 MNHEY and CDR2 SVGAGI. The CDR3 loop spans 13 amino acids.

This clonotype was sampled from a human donor who received a COVID-19 vaccine. The chain links TRBV6-5 to TRBJ1-2, with 8 bases aligning to TRBD1. This specimen was CD4+ T cells from PBMCs cultured with HCoV-OC43 spike peptides, taken after COVID-19 vaccination. Subset in this sample: HCoV-OC43 spike overlapping peptide pool stimulation. The CDR3 DNA follows: TGTGCCAGCAGTACACGACAGGGGTATGGCTACACCTTC. Its translation: CASSTRQGYGYTF.